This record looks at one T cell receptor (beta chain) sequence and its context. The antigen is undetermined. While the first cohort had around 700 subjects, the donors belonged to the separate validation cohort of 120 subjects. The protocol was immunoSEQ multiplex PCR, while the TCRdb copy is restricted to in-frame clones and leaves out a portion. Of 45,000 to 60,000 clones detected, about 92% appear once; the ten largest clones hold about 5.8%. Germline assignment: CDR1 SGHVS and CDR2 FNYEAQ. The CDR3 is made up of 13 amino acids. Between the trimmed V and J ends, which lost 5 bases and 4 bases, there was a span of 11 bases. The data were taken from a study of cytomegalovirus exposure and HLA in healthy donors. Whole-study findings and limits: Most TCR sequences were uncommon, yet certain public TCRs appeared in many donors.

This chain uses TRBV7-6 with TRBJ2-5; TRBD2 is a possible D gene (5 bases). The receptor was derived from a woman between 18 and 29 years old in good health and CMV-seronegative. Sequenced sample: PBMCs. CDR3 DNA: TGTGCCAGCAGCCTCGTTGGAGGAGAGACCCAGTACTTC. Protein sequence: CASSLVGGETQYF.